This T cell receptor (beta chain) was observed in a study of Graves' ophthalmopathy and Graves' hyperthyroidism. The J segment lost 3 bases and the V segment lost 6 bases, leaving 6 bases of the junction unmatched. The CDR3 extends over 14 amino acids. The germline V gene has CDR1 MGHDK and CDR2 SYGVNS. TCR beta CDR3 regions were amplified from RNA transcripts. Second-round multiplex PCR came after a first-round RT-PCR that employed HTBI primers. MiXCR, run by TCRdb on the multiplex PCR reads, gives a single entry per CDR3 protein. The repertoire holds roughly 1.1 million distinct CDR3 sequences, with roughly 35% as singletons. This clonotype was counted once.

The sequenced sample consisted of peripheral blood or thyroid tissue (not recorded which). This chain links TRBV25-1 with TRBJ2-5; 8 positions agree with TRBD1. The TCR originated in an adult man with Graves' hyperthyroidism. Here the CDR3 DNA reads TGTGCCAGCAGCTCCTCGACAGGGGAAGAGACCCAGTACTTC. As protein: CASSSSTGEETQYF.